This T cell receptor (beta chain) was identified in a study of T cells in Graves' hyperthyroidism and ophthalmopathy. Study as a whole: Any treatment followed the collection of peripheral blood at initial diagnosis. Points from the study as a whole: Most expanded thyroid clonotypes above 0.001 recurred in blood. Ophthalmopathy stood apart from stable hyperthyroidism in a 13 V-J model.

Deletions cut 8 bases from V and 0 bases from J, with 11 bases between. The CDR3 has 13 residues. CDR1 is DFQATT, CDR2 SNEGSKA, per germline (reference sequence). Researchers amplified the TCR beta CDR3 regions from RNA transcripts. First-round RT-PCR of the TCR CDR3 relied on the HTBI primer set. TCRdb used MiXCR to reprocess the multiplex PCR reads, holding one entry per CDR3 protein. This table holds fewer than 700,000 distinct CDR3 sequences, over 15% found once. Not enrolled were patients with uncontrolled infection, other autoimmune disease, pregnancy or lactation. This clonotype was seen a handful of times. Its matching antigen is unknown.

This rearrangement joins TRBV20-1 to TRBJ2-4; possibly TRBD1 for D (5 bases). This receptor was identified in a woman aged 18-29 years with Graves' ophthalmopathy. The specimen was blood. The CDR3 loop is CSPYRQAKNIQYF. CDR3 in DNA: TGCAGTCCATACAGGCAAGCCAAAAACATTCAGTACTTC.